This T cell receptor beta chain is from a study of cytomegalovirus exposure and HLA in healthy donors. Study-wide background: For the roughly 400 genotyped donors, more than 80% fell within the Caucasian-associated ancestry cluster.

General observations from the study: Overall, approximately 180 TCR beta chains were annotated as cytomegalovirus-associated. The authors later linked a missense DCLRE1C variant to TCR beta V- and J-gene trimming.

On this clone: No antigen is known for it.

The CDR3 covers 11 residues. Germline CDR1 reads SQVTM; CDR2 reads ANQGSEA. The germline V and J ends were trimmed by 5 bases and 5 bases, with 10 bases remaining between them. In the PCR, 60 Vbeta and 13 Jbeta primers were used. Data came from immunoSEQ multiplex PCR; TCRdb stores just in-frame clones and leaves some out. In the table there are 120,000 or so clones, 77% of which are singletons. The rearrangement links TRBV29-1 to TRBJ2-7; TRBD1 might be the D (6 bases). The receptor's source is a man in his late teens or twenties in good health and CMV-seropositive. The sequenced sample was PBMCs. DNA for the CDR3: TGCAGCGTTCCCAGGGGAAACGAGCAGTACTTC. Protein sequence: CSVPRGNEQYF.